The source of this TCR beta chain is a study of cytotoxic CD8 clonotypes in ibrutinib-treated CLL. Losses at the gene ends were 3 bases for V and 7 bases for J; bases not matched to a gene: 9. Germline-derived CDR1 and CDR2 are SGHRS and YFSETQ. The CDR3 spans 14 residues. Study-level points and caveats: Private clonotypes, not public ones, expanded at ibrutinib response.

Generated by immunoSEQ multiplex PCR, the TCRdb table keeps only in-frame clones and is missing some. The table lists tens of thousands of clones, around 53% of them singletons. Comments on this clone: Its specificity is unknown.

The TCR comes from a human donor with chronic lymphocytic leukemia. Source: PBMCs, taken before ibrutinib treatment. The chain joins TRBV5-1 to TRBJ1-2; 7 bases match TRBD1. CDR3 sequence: CASSYTGVLVGYTF. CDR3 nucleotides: TGCGCCAGCAGCTATACAGGGGTCCTAGTTGGCTACACCTTC.